The 3 T cell receptor beta chains below come from one sample, sequenced in a study of cytomegalovirus exposure and HLA in healthy donors. With 60 Vbeta and 13 Jbeta primers, the PCR was carried out. TCRdb keeps only in-frame clones here, not all; method: immunoSEQ multiplex PCR. This sample has under 150,000 clones, with approximately 78% found just once. The sample taken for sequencing was PBMCs. Every receptor here comes from a woman in her forties in good health and CMV-seropositive.

CDR3 loop: CASSLAGQGFYGELFF. The CDR3 coding sequence is TGTGCCAGCAGCTTAGCGGGTCAGGGTTTTTACGGGGAGCTGTTTTTT. The chain recombines TRBV7-2 with TRBJ2-2, with a possible D match to TRBD1 (5 bases). This CDR3 is built from 16 residues. CDR1 is SGHTA, CDR2 FQGNSA, per germline. Trimming removed 0 bases at V and 7 bases at J, with 15 bases between.

The J gene is TRBJ2-7, the V gene TRBV7-9, with TRBD1 matching over 9 bases. Germline V gene data show CDR1 as SEHNR and CDR2 as FQNEAQ (reference sequence). Germline trimming cut 3 bases from V and 5 bases from J; bases unmatched to any gene: 8. This CDR3 has 15 residues. The CDR3 reads CASSFGGQGNNEQYF. CDR3 nucleotides: TGTGCCAGCAGCTTCGGAGGACAGGGGAATAACGAGCAGTACTTC.

The V and J genes are TRBV4-1 and TRBJ2-7; 9 bases are a match to TRBD2. V lost 1 base and J lost 4; bases outside the gene matches: 5. This CDR3 has 15 amino acids. CDR1 and CDR2 (germline): MGHRA, YSYEKL. The CDR3 protein is CASSQVAGVGYEQYF. In DNA form, the CDR3 reads TGCGCCAGCAGCCAAGTAGCGGGAGTCGGGTACGAGCAGTACTTC.